This TCR beta chain was retrieved from a study of T cell responses to AZD1222 COVID-19 vaccine. Study conclusions and caveats: The sample set comprised mostly white British donors with more females, and clonal diversity was possibly underestimated. With two AZD1222 doses given, Spike-specific TCR breadth and depth both rose. The number of AZD1222 recipients seropositive at baseline was only five to seven.

The CDR3 loop spans 14 amino acids. Germline trimming cut 3 bases from V and 5 bases from J; bases unmatched to any gene: 5. CDR1 is LNHDA, CDR2 SQIVND, per germline (reference sequence). The table came from immunoSEQ multiplex PCR; TCRdb's copy has only in-frame clones and leaves some out. The sample lists about 99,000 clones, 90% to 95% occurring once. In regard to this clone: Its matching antigen is unknown.

This chain links TRBV19 with TRBJ2-3; TRBD2 matches 7 bases. This TCR was sampled from an adult in good health. Sequencing was performed on peripheral blood, taken on day 0 of AZD1222 vaccination. The CDR3, as DNA: TGTGCCAGTAGTATCAATAGCGGGCTAGATACGCAGTATTTT. This codes for CASSINSGLDTQYF. The whole variable domain, filled in from reference TRBV19 and TRBJ2-3, reads DGGITQSPKYLFRKEGQNVTLSCEQNLNHDAMYWYRQDPGQGLRLIYYSQIVNDFQKGDIAEGYSVSREKKESFPLTVTSAQKNPTAFYLCASSINSGLDTQYFGPGTRLTVL.